This T cell receptor (beta chain) was sequenced in a study of blood T cell repertoires in COVID-19. At the level of the study: Nucleic acid was either cDNA or gDNA, and it came from T cells, B-cell-depleted T cells, or PBMCs.

Profiled with immunoSEQ multiplex PCR; TCRdb holds only in-frame clones, not every one. Of 90,000 to 140,000 clones in the sample, around 80% were seen once. Germline V gene sequence: CDR1 SGHRS, CDR2 YFSETQ. This CDR3 comprises 16 residues. Trimming removed 2 bases from V and 5 bases from J; junction bases left unmatched: 12. The rearrangement joins TRBV5-1 to TRBJ2-5, with 7 positions matching TRBD1. The sequenced material came from peripheral blood. The receptor was isolated from a woman older than 75 with acute or convalescent COVID-19. CDR3 sequence: CASSFTVTGPVETQYF. CDR3 coding DNA: TGCGCCAGCAGCTTCACCGTGACAGGGCCAGTGGAGACCCAGTACTTC.